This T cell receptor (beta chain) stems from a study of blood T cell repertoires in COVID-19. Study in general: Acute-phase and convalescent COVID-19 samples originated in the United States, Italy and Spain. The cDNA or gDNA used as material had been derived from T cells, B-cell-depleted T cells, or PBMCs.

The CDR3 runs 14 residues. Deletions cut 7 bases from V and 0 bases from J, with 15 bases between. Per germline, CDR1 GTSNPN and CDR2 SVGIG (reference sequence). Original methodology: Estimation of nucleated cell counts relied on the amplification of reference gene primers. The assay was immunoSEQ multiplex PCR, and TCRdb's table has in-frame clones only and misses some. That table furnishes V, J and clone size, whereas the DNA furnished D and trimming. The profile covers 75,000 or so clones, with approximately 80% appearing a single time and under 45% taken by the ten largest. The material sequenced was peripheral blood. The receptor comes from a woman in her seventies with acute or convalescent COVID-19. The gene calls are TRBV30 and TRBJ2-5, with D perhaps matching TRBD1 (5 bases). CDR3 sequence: CAFKLRGDQETQYF. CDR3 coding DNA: TGTGCCTTCAAACTTAGGGGTGACCAAGAGACCCAGTACTTC.